Listed here are 31 T cell receptor beta chains from one sample, sequenced in a study of T cell repertoires in cytomegalovirus infection. TCRdb recomputed calls from the reads with MiXCR, one row per CDR3 protein. The table has around 270,000 distinct CDR3 sequences, around 8.7% seen once. The sample taken for sequencing was PBMCs. The receptors here all came from a human donor in good health (CMV status not recorded). Some clones in this sample may be carry-over from other donors' samples.

This clonotype was found many times. The V and J genes are TRBV28 and TRBJ2-7, with a possible D match to TRBD1 (6 bases). Trimming cost V 7 bases and J 2 bases, with 15 bases left between them. The CDR3 contains 14 residues. Germline CDR1 MDHEN, CDR2 SYDVKM. Written as DNA, the CDR3 is TGTGCCAGCACCCAAACCGGGACACCCTACGAGCAGTACTTC. Amino acid sequence: CASTQTGTPYEQYF.

The V call is TRBV11-2, the J call TRBJ1-2, with 7 bases that match TRBD1. The CDR3 consists of 15 residues. Trimming removed 7 bases from V and 3 bases from J; junction bases left unmatched: 11. Germline CDR1 is SGHAT and CDR2 is FQNNGV. CDR3 sequence (DNA): TGTGCCAGCACGGAAAGGACAGGCGGGGACTATGGCTACACCTTC. Its translation is CASTERTGGDYGYTF.

This clonotype occurred a few times. This chain connects TRBV28 to TRBJ2-3; 7 bases match TRBD1. Germline V gene sequence: CDR1 MDHEN, CDR2 SYDVKM. The CDR3 is 15 residues long. The V gene end was trimmed by 5 bases and the J gene end by 4 bases; junction bases not matched to a gene: 9. CDR3: CASSPLTGYPDTQYF. The DNA of the CDR3 is TGTGCCAGCAGTCCCTTGACAGGGTATCCAGATACGCAGTATTTT. Variable domain in full (rest from reference TRBV28 and TRBJ2-3): DVKVTQSSRYLVKRTGEKVFLECVQDMDHENMFWYRQDPGLGLRLIYFSYDVKMKEKGDIPEGYSVSREKKERFSLILESASTNQTSMYLCASSPLTGYPDTQYFGPGTRLTVL.

This chain uses TRBV12-3 or TRBV12-4 with TRBJ2-7; 7 bases agree with TRBD1. Trimming cost V 3 bases and J 6 bases; bases outside gene matches: 14. The CDR3 is made up of 16 amino acids. CDR3: CASSFSPGQKKGEQYF. CDR3 nucleotide sequence: TGTGCCAGCAGTTTCTCACCGGGACAGAAAAAAGGCGAGCAGTACTTC.

V gene TRBV2 combines with J gene TRBJ2-5; D remains ambiguous. Trimming cost V 3 bases and J 3 bases, with 8 bases left between them. CDR1 is SNHLY, CDR2 FYNNEI, per germline. CDR3 length: 13 residues. The CDR3 here is CASSDSGEETQYF. The CDR3, as DNA: TGTGCCAGCAGTGATAGTGGAGAAGAGACCCAGTACTTC.

The table lists this clonotype with many counts. The chain uses TRBV28 and TRBJ2-4; D unresolved. Trimming left V 4 bases short and J 7 bases short, with 14 bases between. Germline loops: CDR1 MDHEN, CDR2 SYDVKM. This CDR3 contains 14 residues. CDR3 amino acids: CASSSEAPRNIQYF. The CDR3, as DNA: TGTGCCAGCAGTTCTGAGGCCCCGCGGAACATTCAGTACTTC.

This clonotype has a handful of counts. The V and J genes are TRBV6-2 or TRBV6-3 and TRBJ2-5; 10 bases line up with TRBD2. V gave up 2 bases and J gave up 2 bases; unmatched junction bases: 2. The CDR3 loop spans 15 amino acids. Germline V CDR1 and CDR2: MNHEY, SVGEGT. CDR3 region: CASSYGLAAQETQYF. The DNA for the CDR3 is TGTGCCAGCAGTTACGGACTAGCGGCACAAGAGACCCAGTACTTC.

The chain uses TRBV20-1 and TRBJ2-5, with 11 bases that match TRBD2. The CDR3 has 16 amino acids. Germline CDR1 reads DFQATT; CDR2 reads SNEGSKA (reference sequence). V shed 4 bases and J 3 bases; nucleotides not matched to a gene: 10. The CDR3 is CSATGLAETREETQYF. The DNA for the CDR3 is TGCAGTGCTACGGGACTAGCGGAAACCAGGGAAGAGACCCAGTACTTC.

This clonotype was seen ten or more times. The chain recombines TRBV7-2 with TRBJ1-6; tentative D call: TRBD1 (5 bases). The CDR3 extends over 15 amino acids. V dropped 6 bases and J dropped 9 bases, with 18 bases sitting between them. Germline V lookup: CDR1 SGHTA, CDR2 FQGNSA. As DNA, the CDR3 is TGTGCCAGCAGGACCGTGAGCCCCGGGGGTTCACCCCTCCACTTT. Encoded protein: CASRTVSPGGSPLHF.

This clonotype came up many times. The V call is TRBV19, the J call TRBJ2-7; D possibly corresponds to TRBD1 (5 bases). Germline V gives CDR1 LNHDA, CDR2 SQIVND (reference sequence). This CDR3 spans 17 amino acids. The V and J ends lost 4 bases and 1 base respectively, with 20 bases between them. The CDR3 DNA reads TGTGCCAGTAGTACGCAATTGACAGCGCCCCAGTCCTACGAGCAGTACTTC. Protein sequence: CASSTQLTAPQSYEQYF.

This clonotype was seen at least ten times. The DNA of the CDR3 is TGTGCCAGCACCCCGGACAGCGGAACCTACGAGCAGTACTTC. It codes for CASTPDSGTYEQYF. This chain connects TRBV6-2 or TRBV6-3 to TRBJ2-7; a possible D gene is TRBD1 (6 bases). V was cut by 7 bases and J by 2 bases, with 15 bases left in between. Germline CDR1 and CDR2: MNHEY and SVGEGT. The length of the CDR3 is 14 residues.

The chain is built from TRBV19 and TRBJ2-3; D remains ambiguous. The germline gives CDR1 LNHDA, CDR2 SQIVND (reference sequence). V lost 7 bases and J 2 bases, leaving 7 bases between the germline ends. CDR3 length: 12 amino acids. The CDR3 sequence: CASTKDTDTQYF. The CDR3 DNA is TGTGCCAGTACCAAAGACACAGATACGCAGTATTTT.

In its sample, this clonotype was seen many times. The chain is built from TRBV12-5 and TRBJ2-1; 10 bases agree with TRBD1. The CDR3 has 16 amino acids. From germline, CDR1 is LGHNT and CDR2 FRNRAP. With V trimmed by 0 bases and J by 7 bases, 6 bases remained unmatched. CDR3: CASGLVWDRGVNEQFF. CDR3 coding DNA: TGTGCTAGTGGTTTGGTATGGGACAGGGGTGTGAATGAGCAGTTCTTC.

Ten or more counts support this clonotype. The CDR3 nucleotides read TGTGCCAGCAGTCCGGGTATCTACAATGAGCAGTTCTTC. Translated: CASSPGIYNEQFF. The chain employs TRBV6-1 and TRBJ2-1; D remains ambiguous. V lost 5 bases and J lost 3, with 8 bases in between. This CDR3 has 13 amino acids. Germline values: CDR1 MNHNS, CDR2 SASEGT.

In this sample, this clonotype turned up many times. This chain uses TRBV7-2 with TRBJ2-5; D remains unclear. Germline CDR1 is SGHTA and CDR2 is FQGNSA. Between the trimmed V and J ends, which lost 5 bases and 5 bases, there was a span of 15 bases. This CDR3 is built from 14 residues. The CDR3 sequence: CASSPAGPRETQYF. DNA for the CDR3: TGTGCCAGCAGCCCCGCCGGGCCCCGGGAGACCCAGTACTTC.

This clonotype has ten or more counts. This rearrangement joins TRBV7-2 to TRBJ1-1; D gene uncertain. CDR1 and CDR2 (germline): SGHTA, FQGNSA. The CDR3 extends over 14 amino acids. V was trimmed by 1 base and J by 4 bases, leaving 10 bases between them. CDR3 DNA: TGTGCCAGCAGCTTAGTGTTACAAGGCACTGAAGCTTTCTTT. This codes for CASSLVLQGTEAFF.

The gene calls are TRBV20-1 and TRBJ2-7; D not resolved. The CDR3 is 12 amino acids. V was cut by 3 bases and J by 1 base, with 7 bases left in between. Germline CDR1 reads DFQATT; CDR2 reads SNEGSKA (reference sequence). DNA for the CDR3: TGCAGTGCTAGTACTCCGTCCTACGAGCAGTACTTC. Amino acid sequence: CSASTPSYEQYF.

Many counts were recorded for this clonotype. J is TRBJ1-2 and V is TRBV20-1; D uncertain. The length of the CDR3 is 12 residues. Germline loops: CDR1 DFQATT, CDR2 SNEGSKA (reference sequence). V lost 6 bases and J lost 2, with 10 bases in between. The CDR3: CSASAVNYGYTF. The CDR3 region has the DNA TGCAGTGCAAGCGCGGTAAACTATGGCTACACCTTC.

At least ten counts were recorded for this clonotype. The chain recombines TRBV12-3 or TRBV12-4 with TRBJ2-7; tentatively, D is TRBD1 (5 bases). Trimming left V 5 bases short and J 0 bases short, with 11 bases between. The CDR3 has 14 amino acids. CDR3 loop: CASSNQDNSYEQYF. Here the CDR3 DNA reads TGTGCCAGCAGTAACCAGGACAACTCCTACGAGCAGTACTTC.

The chain is built from TRBV4-1 and TRBJ2-1; D ambiguous. The CDR3 totals 16 residues. Germline V CDR1 and CDR2: MGHRA, YSYEKL. V gave up 1 base and J gave up 0 bases, with 10 bases separating them. This CDR3 reads CASSQAEQSSYNEQFF. CDR3 nucleotides: TGCGCCAGCAGCCAAGCGGAACAGAGCTCCTACAATGAGCAGTTCTTC.

This clonotype was recorded at least ten times. The V and J genes are TRBV7-2 and TRBJ1-1; D not resolved. The CDR3 is made up of 14 amino acids. The germline V and J ends were trimmed by 4 bases and 3 bases, with 12 bases remaining between them. Per germline, CDR1 SGHTA and CDR2 FQGNSA. This CDR3 reads CASSYLDGYTEAFF. The CDR3 nucleotides are TGTGCCAGCAGCTACTTAGACGGGTACACTGAAGCTTTCTTT.

This clonotype appeared many times. One junction end disagrees with the germline gene, perhaps due to a read error. The chain joins TRBV4-1 to TRBJ2-1; 11 bases agree with TRBD2. The CDR3 runs 16 residues. Germline V gene data show CDR1 as MGHRA and CDR2 as YSYEKL. In DNA, the CDR3 is TGTGCCAGCAGCAAACTAGCGGGAGTCTCCTACAATGAGCAGTTCTTC. It specifies CASSKLAGVSYNEQFF.

This clonotype was seen at least ten times. The genes are TRBV7-2 and TRBJ2-3, with a tentative D call TRBD1 (6 bases). The CDR3 has 14 amino acids. The germline V and J ends were trimmed by 5 bases and 7 bases, with 16 bases remaining between them. CDR1 and CDR2 (germline): SGHTA, FQGNSA. The CDR3, as DNA: TGTGCCAGCAGCACCCAAGTTCAGGGGTATACGCAGTATTTT. Residues: CASSTQVQGYTQYF.

This clonotype was seen at least ten times. The chain employs TRBV7-4 and TRBJ2-1; D remains ambiguous. Germline V gene sequence: CDR1 SGHVT, CDR2 SQSDAQ. This CDR3 comprises 16 residues. V lost 2 bases, J lost 1 base, and 12 bases lay in between. The CDR3 bases are TGTGCCAGCAGCTTAAGTTCGGCAGAATCCTACAATGAGCAGTTCTTC. The encoded protein is CASSLSSAESYNEQFF.

This clonotype was recorded many times. The rearrangement links TRBV7-2 to TRBJ2-7; tentatively, D is TRBD2 (5 bases). The germline V gene encodes CDR1 SGHTA and CDR2 FQGNSA. The CDR3 spans 14 residues. Between the trimmed V and J ends, which lost 1 base and 3 bases, there was a span of 10 bases. The CDR3 spells CASSLGPGGYEQYF. The CDR3, as DNA: TGTGCCAGCAGCTTAGGTCCAGGAGGCTACGAGCAGTACTTC.

This clonotype was seen at least ten times. The rearrangement uses TRBV7-2 and TRBJ2-2, with 7 bases matching TRBD2. The CDR3 totals 18 residues. The junction had 9 bases not matched to a gene; V was cut back by 1 base and J by 1 base. The germline V gene encodes CDR1 SGHTA and CDR2 FQGNSA. As DNA, the CDR3 is TGTGCCAGCAGCTTAGTCACGGGTCTAGCGGTGAACACCGGGGAGCTGTTTTTT. Protein sequence: CASSLVTGLAVNTGELFF.

CDR3 sequence: CASSRTTGEAFF. The CDR3 DNA reads as TGTGCCAGCAGCCGCACTACAGGGGAGGCTTTCTTT. The gene calls are TRBV7-9 and TRBJ1-1; 7 bases match TRBD1. The V gene end was trimmed by 5 bases and the J gene end by 11 bases; junction bases not matched to a gene: 8. CDR1 is SEHNR, CDR2 FQNEAQ, per germline (reference sequence). The CDR3 runs to 12 residues.

Many counts were recorded for this clonotype. V and J are TRBV2 and TRBJ1-5; D perhaps matches TRBD1 (6 bases). Germline loops: CDR1 SNHLY, CDR2 FYNNEI. There are 14 residues in the CDR3. Trimming pared 7 bases from V and 1 base from J, leaving 11 bases between. CDR3 sequence reads: CASNEQGSNQPQHF. Written as DNA, the CDR3 is TGTGCCAGCAACGAACAGGGAAGCAATCAGCCCCAGCATTTT.

The DNA of the CDR3 is TGTGCCAGCAGCCCTAGGACTAGCTCCTACCACGAGCAGTACTTC. Amino acids: CASSPRTSSYHEQYF. The chain carries TRBV14 and TRBJ2-7; the match to TRBD2 covers 8 bases. The CDR3 extends over 15 amino acids. Germline trimming cut 4 bases from V and 5 bases from J; bases unmatched to any gene: 10. The V gene's germline CDR1 is SGHDN and CDR2 FVKESK. The full variable domain, rest sourced from reference TRBV14 and TRBJ2-7, is EAGVTQFPSHSVIEKGQTVTLRCDPISGHDNLYWYRRVMGKEIKFLLHFVKESKQDESGMPNNRFLAERTGGTYSTLKVQPAELEDSGVYFCASSPRTSSYHEQYFGPGTRLTVT.

This clonotype was counted many times. This chain joins TRBV7-7 and TRBJ2-3; no clear D gene. The V gene lost 5 bases and the J gene lost 0 bases, with 12 bases spanning the gap. The CDR3 is 15 residues long. Germline lookup yields CDR1 SSHAT and CDR2 FNYEAQ (reference sequence). The CDR3 is CASSLDASSTDTQYF. DNA for the CDR3: TGTGCCAGCAGCCTCGACGCCTCTAGCACAGATACGCAGTATTTT.

This chain uses TRBV25-1 with TRBJ2-7; no reliable D call. The CDR3 sequence is 11 residues long. Germline lookup yields CDR1 MGHDK and CDR2 SYGVNS. The germline V and J ends were trimmed by 7 bases and 2 bases, with 6 bases remaining between them. CDR3 residues: CASTGAYEQYF. CDR3 DNA sequence: TGTGCCAGCACTGGAGCCTACGAGCAGTACTTC.